A single sample gave rise to the 7 T cell receptor beta chains below, sequenced in a study of blood T cell repertoires in COVID-19. Generated by immunoSEQ multiplex PCR, the TCRdb table keeps only in-frame clones and is missing some. The repertoire has approximately 240,000 clones, approximately 83% of them found once; the top ten carry about 2.1%. Sequenced: peripheral blood. All receptors derive from a woman aged 60-70 years with acute or convalescent COVID-19.

The chain employs TRBV2 and TRBJ1-4; D is possibly TRBD1 (6 bases). CDR1 is SNHLY, CDR2 FYNNEI, per germline. The CDR3 spans 15 residues. V was shortened by 7 bases and J by 4 bases, with 16 bases between the two germline ends. The DNA of the CDR3 is TGTGCCAGCATGGCCCAAGGGGGTAGTAATGAAAAACTGTTTTTT. Protein: CASMAQGGSNEKLFF.

The V gene is TRBV19, the J gene TRBJ1-2; TRBD1 is a possible D gene (5 bases). Germline CDR1 and CDR2: LNHDA and SQIVND (reference sequence). Between the trimmed V and J ends, which lost 7 bases and 3 bases, there was a span of 18 bases. The CDR3 loop spans 15 amino acids. CDR3 in DNA: TGTGCCAGTATCACACCGGGGGACTCCTACTATGGCTACACCTTC. Translating gives CASITPGDSYYGYTF.

V is TRBV9 and J is TRBJ1-1, with 9 positions matching TRBD1. Trimming removed 3 bases from V and 0 bases from J; junction bases left unmatched: 3. In germline, CDR1 is SGDLS, CDR2 YYNGEE. The CDR3 runs 15 residues. In nucleotides, the CDR3 is TGTGCCAGCAGCGCACGGGACAGGGTGAACACTGAAGCTTTCTTT. It specifies CASSARDRVNTEAFF.

This sequence joins TRBV15 and TRBJ2-3; D call uncertain. Germline V gene sequence: CDR1 LNHNV, CDR2 YYDKDF (reference sequence). The CDR3 consists of 16 residues. The ends were cut back, 0 bases at V and 4 bases at J, with 14 bases in the middle. The DNA for the CDR3 is TGTGCCACCAGCAGAGAAAATAGAGTTTTCGCAGATACGCAGTATTTT. Translation gives CATSRENRVFADTQYF.

The genes are TRBV6-5 and TRBJ1-1; TRBD1 might be the D (6 bases). The CDR3 covers 13 residues. CDR1 and CDR2 from the germline V gene are MNHEY and SVGAGI. Trimming shortened V by 0 bases and J by 9 bases, and 11 bases separated the two germline ends. The CDR3 DNA reads as TGTGCCAGCAGTTACTCCCGGACAGAGAAAGCTTTCTTT. Translated, it gives CASSYSRTEKAFF.

The chain recombines TRBV9 with TRBJ2-1, with unresolved D. Trimming shortened V by 0 bases and J by 14 bases, and 12 bases separated the two germline ends. The CDR3 has 12 amino acids. Germline loops: CDR1 SGDLS, CDR2 YYNGEE. CDR3 residues: CASSVGSGQEFF. The DNA for the CDR3 is TGTGCCAGCAGCGTAGGATCCGGCCAGGAGTTCTTC.

The chain couples TRBV6-2 or TRBV6-3 to TRBJ2-1; D is uncertain. The CDR3 totals 17 residues. The V gene's germline CDR1 is MNHEY and CDR2 SVGEGT. The V end was cut by 2 bases, the J end by 0 bases, with 14 bases between. DNA of the CDR3: TGTGCCAGCAGTTACATGTCTAGTCGAAGCTCCTACAATGAGCAGTTCTTC. Protein sequence: CASSYMSSRSSYNEQFF.